Shown below are 12 T cell receptor beta chains from a single sample sequenced in a study of monozygotic twins with inflammatory bowel disease. TCRdb derives one entry per CDR3 protein from the 5' RACE reads, leaving out DNA. The table counts about 150,000 distinct CDR3 sequences; more than 1% lies in the top ten. The sequencing input was blood. Every receptor here comes from a human donor with ulcerative colitis or Crohn's disease, or a healthy co-twin of an affected twin (not recorded which).

The chain links TRBV15 to TRBJ1-2; checking the TCRdb D call of TRBD1 is not possible without DNA. This CDR3 spans 16 amino acids. Germline V CDR1 and CDR2: LNHNV, YYDKDF (reference sequence). CDR3 in amino acids: CATSRDSLDRAYGYTF.

This chain uses TRBV10-3 with TRBJ2-2; the D call from TCRdb, TRBD1, cannot be confirmed without DNA. Germline CDR1 and CDR2: ENHRY and SYGVKD. This CDR3 has 14 amino acids. CDR3 residues: CAIMGRAVTGELFF.

This CDR3 reads CASSTRLQGVGDQYF. The J gene is TRBJ2-5, the V gene TRBV12-3 or TRBV12-4; TCRdb reports TRBD1, a call that lacks DNA to check it against. This CDR3 contains 15 residues.

The chain couples TRBV3-1 to TRBJ2-5; with no DNA, the TCRdb D assignment of TRBD1 cannot be verified. The CDR3 loop spans 15 amino acids. From germline, CDR1 is LGHDT and CDR2 YNNKEL (reference sequence). The CDR3 is CASSQGPGNEETQYF.

V usage is TRBV24-1 and J usage is TRBJ2-1; TCRdb's D call of TRBD1 is untestable without DNA. The germline V gene has CDR1 KGHDR and CDR2 SFDVKD. The CDR3 has 14 residues. The CDR3 here is CATGRRGSYNEQFF.

The chain carries TRBV29-1 and TRBJ2-2; TCRdb reports TRBD1, a call that lacks DNA to check it against. From germline, CDR1 is SQVTM and CDR2 ANQGSEA. This CDR3 contains 15 residues. CDR3 loop: CSVDHPGEATGELFF.

Here the CDR3 reads CASTGGNIQYF. This sequence joins TRBV25-1 and TRBJ2-4; TCRdb's D call, TRBD2, is unchecked because there is no DNA. From germline, CDR1 is MGHDK and CDR2 SYGVNS. The CDR3 loop spans 11 amino acids.

The chain employs TRBV30 and TRBJ1-1; lacking DNA, the TRBD1 call made by TCRdb goes unchecked. The germline V gene has CDR1 GTSNPN and CDR2 SVGIG (reference sequence). This CDR3 is built from 12 residues. This CDR3 reads CAWRGVYTEAFF.

This chain uses TRBV30 with TRBJ2-7; TCRdb proposes TRBD2, but this gene call is untestable without DNA. Per the germline V gene, CDR1 is GTSNPN and CDR2 is SVGIG (reference sequence). This CDR3 has 14 residues. This CDR3 reads CAWRSGRASYEQYF. Looking up the rest from reference TRBV30 and TRBJ2-7 gives the full variable domain: SQTIHQWPATLVQPVGSPLSLECTVEGTSNPNLYWYRQAAGRGLQLLFYSVGIGQISSEVPQNLSASRPQDRQFILSSKKLLLSDSGFYLCAWRSGRASYEQYFGPGTRLTVT.

This chain connects TRBV10-3 to TRBJ2-7; TCRdb's assignment of TRBD2 cannot be checked, as there is no DNA. The CDR3 is made up of 11 amino acids. The germline V gene encodes CDR1 ENHRY and CDR2 SYGVKD. The CDR3 sequence: CATRVSNEQYF.

The chain employs TRBV19 and TRBJ2-3; the D call from TCRdb, TRBD2, cannot be confirmed without DNA. The CDR3 length is 23 residues. Germline V gene sequence: CDR1 LNHDA, CDR2 SQIVND (reference sequence). This chain's CDR3 is CASSIGFGTSGTFGRDLTDTQYF.

V is TRBV11-2 and J is TRBJ2-7; the D gene TCRdb calls, TRBD2, cannot be checked with no DNA. The CDR3 is 15 residues long. Germline CDR1 is SGHAT and CDR2 is FQNNGV. CDR3 loop: CASSKLAGGSYEQYF.